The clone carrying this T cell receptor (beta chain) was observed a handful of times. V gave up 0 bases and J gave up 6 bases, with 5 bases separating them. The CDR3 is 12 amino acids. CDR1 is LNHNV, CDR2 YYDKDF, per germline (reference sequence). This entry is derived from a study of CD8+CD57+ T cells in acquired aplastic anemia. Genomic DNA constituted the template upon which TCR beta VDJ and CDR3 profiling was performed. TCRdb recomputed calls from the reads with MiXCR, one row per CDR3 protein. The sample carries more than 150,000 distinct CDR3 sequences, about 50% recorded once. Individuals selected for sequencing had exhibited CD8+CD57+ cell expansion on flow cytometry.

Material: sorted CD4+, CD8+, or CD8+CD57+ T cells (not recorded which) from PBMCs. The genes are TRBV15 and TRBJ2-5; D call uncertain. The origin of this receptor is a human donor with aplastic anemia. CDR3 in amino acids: CATSRDPQTQYF. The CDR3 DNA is TGTGCCACCAGCAGAGATCCGCAGACCCAGTACTTC.